The 27 T cell receptor beta chains presented below share a single source sample, sequenced in a study of PD-1 blockade in classical Hodgkin lymphoma. Brentuximab vedotin exposure varied, and every patient relapsed after autologous stem cell transplantation. The protocol was immunoSEQ multiplex PCR, while the TCRdb copy is restricted to in-frame clones and leaves out a portion. The sample includes 60,000 to 65,000 clones, approximately 88% of them seen just once. This specimen was peripheral blood mononuclear cells (PBMCs), taken at baseline. These receptors all come from a human donor with classical Hodgkin lymphoma.

The rearrangement joins TRBV28 to TRBJ2-1; D gene ambiguous. The CDR3 runs 10 residues. Deletions cut 6 bases from V and 3 bases from J, with 0 bases between. Germline CDR1 and CDR2: MDHEN and SYDVKM. CDR3 bases: TGTGCCAGCAGCTACAATGAGCAGTTCTTC. This codes for CASSYNEQFF.

The rearrangement uses TRBV7-3 and TRBJ2-2; tentative D call: TRBD1 (5 bases). The CDR3 has 17 residues. In germline, CDR1 is SGHTA, CDR2 FQGTGA. The V end lost 3 bases, the J end lost 0 bases, and 14 bases lay between the germline ends. This CDR3 reads CASSFIRGPANTGELFF. The CDR3 DNA reads TGTGCCAGCAGCTTTATAAGGGGCCCCGCGAACACCGGGGAGCTGTTTTTT. The complete variable domain, with remaining parts taken from reference TRBV7-3 and TRBJ2-2, reads GAGVSQTPSNKVTEKGKYVELRCDPISGHTALYWYRQSLGQGPEFLIYFQGTGAADDSGLPNDRFFAVRPEGSVSTLKIQRTERGDSAVYLCASSFIRGPANTGELFFGEGSRLTVL.

V and J are TRBV28 and TRBJ2-2; possible D gene TRBD1, 5 bases. Germline V lookup: CDR1 MDHEN, CDR2 SYDVKM. CDR3 length: 15 amino acids. Deletions cut 5 bases from V and 0 bases from J, with 10 bases between. The CDR3: CASSLPGSNTGELFF. The CDR3 DNA sequence: TGTGCCAGCAGTCTGCCAGGGTCGAACACCGGGGAGCTGTTTTTT.

This chain links TRBV7-6 with TRBJ2-1; 8 bases are shared with TRBD2. The CDR3 consists of 15 residues. The germline V gene has CDR1 SGHVS and CDR2 FNYEAQ. V lost 4 bases and J lost 3; bases outside the gene matches: 5. The CDR3 nucleotides read TGTGCCAGCAGCTATAGCGGGGTGCACTACAATGAGCAGTTCTTC. It is translated as CASSYSGVHYNEQFF.

This clone is a singleton in its sample. CDR3 sequence: CASSSMAGAQQETQYF. CDR3 in DNA: TGCGCCAGCAGCTCGATGGCCGGGGCCCAGCAAGAGACCCAGTACTTC. This chain joins TRBV5-1 and TRBJ2-5, with D possibly being TRBD1 or TRBD2 (5 bases each). V dropped 3 bases and J dropped 2 bases, with 17 bases sitting between them. The CDR3 contains 16 residues. Germline CDR1 reads SGHRS; CDR2 reads YFSETQ.

This clone was seen repeatedly, ten times or more. The V call is TRBV5-4, the J call TRBJ1-3, with 7 bases identical to TRBD1. Germline V gives CDR1 SGHNT, CDR2 YYREEE (reference sequence). CDR3 length: 16 amino acids. Trimming removed 1 base from V and 1 base from J; junction bases left unmatched: 5. This CDR3 reads CASSLYRGTSGNTIYF. DNA for the CDR3: TGTGCCAGCAGCTTGTACAGGGGCACGTCTGGAAACACCATATATTTT.

This sequence joins TRBV7-3 and TRBJ2-1; either TRBD1 or TRBD2 may fit D (5 bases each). The germline gives CDR1 SGHTA, CDR2 FQGTGA. CDR3 length: 15 residues. Trimming left V 4 bases short and J 5 bases short, with 15 bases between. DNA of the CDR3: TGTGCCAGCAGCTCCGCGGGTTGGGGGAACAATGAGCAGTTCTTC. This encodes CASSSAGWGNNEQFF.

The chain uses TRBV2 and TRBJ2-5; 7 bases are shared with TRBD1. Germline V lookup: CDR1 SNHLY, CDR2 FYNNEI. This CDR3 contains 14 residues. The V segment lost 6 bases and the J segment 1 base; nucleotides outside the gene matches: 5. The CDR3 loop is CASRMGQLQETQYF. The CDR3 DNA follows: TGTGCCAGCAGGATGGGACAGCTCCAAGAGACCCAGTACTTC.

The V call is TRBV2, the J call TRBJ1-2; 7 bases are a match to TRBD1. This CDR3 is built from 14 residues. From germline, CDR1 is SNHLY and CDR2 FYNNEI. V trimming: 3 bases; J trimming: 6 bases; junction bases outside the gene matches: 7. CDR3 DNA sequence: TGTGCCAGCAGTGAGTTAGGGGGCGAGGATGGCTACACCTTC. Residues: CASSELGGEDGYTF.

The J gene is TRBJ1-2, the V gene TRBV4-1, with 7 bases lining up with TRBD1. V was pared by 4 bases and J by 8 bases, with 7 bases of the junction left unmatched. Germline V gives CDR1 MGHRA, CDR2 YSYEKL. There are 13 residues in the CDR3. The CDR3 reads CASSRDRAEGYTF. Written as DNA, the CDR3 is TGCGCCAGCAGCCGAGACAGGGCGGAAGGCTACACCTTC.

J is TRBJ2-1 and V is TRBV2; tentative D call: TRBD1 (5 bases). Germline V gene data show CDR1 as SNHLY and CDR2 as FYNNEI. The CDR3 runs to 13 residues. Trimming pared 6 bases from V and 4 bases from J, leaving 10 bases between. The DNA for the CDR3 is TGTGCCAGCAGGAGGCAGGGTTACAATGAGCAGTTCTTC. Translated: CASRRQGYNEQFF.

V and J are TRBV28 and TRBJ1-5, with 7 bases matching TRBD1. The V segment lost 6 bases and the J segment 4 bases; nucleotides outside the gene matches: 24. CDR3 length: 20 amino acids. Per germline, CDR1 MDHEN and CDR2 SYDVKM. CDR3 DNA: TGTGCCAGCAGCACTAACAGGGGTTCCACCCAATTATTATTTAATCAGCCCCAGCATTTT. This codes for CASSTNRGSTQLLFNQPQHF.

This clone was seen a single time. This rearrangement joins TRBV7-2 to TRBJ2-1; TRBD2 agrees at 10 bases. After removal of 4 bases from V and 4 bases from J, the junction contained 10 bases not matched to a gene. CDR1 is SGHTA, CDR2 FQGNSA, per germline. The CDR3 runs 17 residues. Here the CDR3 reads CASSSQGTSGVYNEQFF. In DNA, the CDR3 is TGTGCCAGCAGCTCCCAGGGCACTAGCGGGGTTTACAATGAGCAGTTCTTC.

The chain is built from TRBV9 and TRBJ1-4; D is undetermined. The CDR3 spans 13 residues. V was pared by 3 bases and J by 8 bases, with 11 bases between. CDR1 is SGDLS and CDR2 is YYNGEE in the germline V gene. The CDR3, as DNA: TGTGCCAGCAGCGCTGCCCCGGGGGAAAAACTGTTTTTT. Protein sequence: CASSAAPGEKLFF.

The J gene is TRBJ2-7, the V gene TRBV18; no firm D call. Germline V gene data show CDR1 as KGHSH and CDR2 as LQKENI. The CDR3 covers 12 residues. V was pared by 3 bases and J by 2 bases, with 5 bases between. CDR3 sequence: CASSPLPYEQYF. DNA of the CDR3: TGTGCCAGCTCACCTCTCCCCTACGAGCAGTACTTC.

The chain uses TRBV6-6 and TRBJ2-7; D is perhaps TRBD2 (5 bases). The germline V gene has CDR1 MNHNY and CDR2 SVGAGI (reference sequence). The CDR3 is 13 residues long. V was cut by 4 bases and J by 2 bases, with 9 bases left in between. CDR3 residues: CASSSDGTYEQYF. Written as DNA, the CDR3 is TGTGCCAGCAGTTCGGACGGGACCTACGAGCAGTACTTC.

V gene TRBV5-8 combines with J gene TRBJ1-6, with no clear D. Per the germline V gene, CDR1 is SGHTS and CDR2 is YDEGEE. The V end lost 2 bases, the J end lost 9 bases, and 9 bases lay between the germline ends. There are 13 residues in the CDR3. The CDR3 DNA reads TGTGCCAGCAGCTTTCAAAGGAGTTCACCCCTCCACTTT. The encoded protein is CASSFQRSSPLHF.

This clone is a singleton in its sample. This chain connects TRBV27 to TRBJ2-3; D is unclear. Germline V gene sequence: CDR1 MNHEY, CDR2 SMNVEV (reference sequence). The CDR3 length is 13 residues. V was pared by 3 bases and J by 6 bases, with 10 bases between. CDR3 in amino acids: CASSFPYADTQYF. In DNA form, the CDR3 reads TGTGCCAGCAGTTTTCCTTATGCGGATACGCAGTATTTT.

V is TRBV6-5 and J is TRBJ2-3; D is perhaps TRBD1 or TRBD2 (5 bases each). V shed 7 bases and J shed 0 bases, with 14 bases lying between them. This CDR3 contains 15 residues. CDR1 is MNHEY and CDR2 is SVGAGI in the germline V gene. The CDR3 bases are TGTGCCAGCACCACAGTGGGACCAAGCACAGATACGCAGTATTTT. This encodes CASTTVGPSTDTQYF.

This chain connects TRBV6-5 to TRBJ1-6, with 9 bases aligning to TRBD1. The length of the CDR3 is 14 residues. The trim removed 6 bases at V and 8 bases at J, leaving 5 bases unmatched. Germline CDR1 and CDR2: MNHEY and SVGAGI. CDR3 protein: CASRRQGDHSPLHF. CDR3 nucleotides: TGTGCCAGCAGGCGACAGGGGGACCATTCACCCCTCCACTTT.

The chain couples TRBV29-1 to TRBJ2-7, with 8 bases lining up with TRBD1. Trimming took 0 bases from V and 0 from J; bases not matched to a gene: 7. CDR3 length equals 16 residues. Looked up from germline, CDR1 is SQVTM and CDR2 is ANQGSEA. This CDR3 reads CSVEDQPQGASYEQYF. The DNA of the CDR3 is TGCAGCGTTGAAGATCAACCCCAGGGGGCCTCCTACGAGCAGTACTTC.

Concerning this clone itself: Other DNA sequences within the sample encode an identical CDR3. For the CDR3, the DNA is TGTGCCTGGAGTGTGCGGGGTGGCGGCTACACCTTC. This translates into CAWSVRGGGYTF. The genes are TRBV30 and TRBJ1-2; the D is unclear. CDR1 and CDR2 (germline): GTSNPN, SVGIG (reference sequence). V was pared by 0 bases and J by 8 bases, with 10 bases between. The CDR3 runs 12 residues.

This sequence joins TRBV5-1 and TRBJ1-3; D is ambiguous. Germline CDR1 is SGHRS and CDR2 is YFSETQ. V lost 2 bases and J 0 bases, leaving 9 bases between the germline ends. The CDR3 is 15 residues long. The CDR3 is CASSLDNNSGNTIYF. CDR3 bases: TGCGCCAGCAGCTTAGACAACAACTCTGGAAACACCATATATTTT.

The gene calls are TRBV19 and TRBJ2-1, with 13 positions matching TRBD2. V dropped 4 bases and J dropped 7; count of bases not matched to a gene: 7. Germline values: CDR1 LNHDA, CDR2 SQIVND (reference sequence). The CDR3 is 16 amino acids. DNA of the CDR3: TGTGCCAGTAGTAAAGCGACTAGCGGGGGGCTAAATGAGCAGTTCTTC. Its translation is CASSKATSGGLNEQFF.

The chain uses TRBV18 and TRBJ2-3, with D possibly TRBD2 on 5 matching bases. CDR1 and CDR2 from the germline V gene are KGHSH and LQKENI. Trimming took 5 bases from V and 6 from J, leaving 12 bases between them. The CDR3 covers 13 residues. CDR3 coding DNA: TGTGCCAGCTCATCGAGGGCGGGCGATACGCAGTATTTT. Translated, it gives CASSSRAGDTQYF.

The chain carries TRBV6-1 and TRBJ1-3; D unresolved. The germline V gene encodes CDR1 MNHNS and CDR2 SASEGT. The CDR3 consists of 15 residues. V dropped 6 bases and J dropped 0 bases, with 12 bases sitting between them. This CDR3 reads CASSLSSPSGNTIYF. Written as DNA, the CDR3 is TGTGCCAGCAGCCTCTCCTCTCCCTCTGGAAACACCATATATTTT.

The gene calls are TRBV5-1 and TRBJ1-4; the D gene is possibly TRBD1 (5 bases). Germline V gene data show CDR1 as SGHRS and CDR2 as YFSETQ. The V gene lost 3 bases and the J gene lost 6 bases, with 12 bases spanning the gap. The CDR3 has 14 residues. This chain's CDR3 is CASSSGQLYEKLFF. Written as DNA, the CDR3 is TGCGCCAGCAGCTCGGGGCAGTTGTATGAAAAACTGTTTTTT.